The next 7 T cell receptor beta chains were all read from a single sample in a study of T cell repertoires in aging, cancer and after chemotherapy. Multiplex touch-down PCR with TRB-A/B primers amplified rearranged V-D-J TRB sequences. TCRdb fed the multiplex PCR reads into MiXCR, producing one record per CDR3 protein. Among approximately 18,000 distinct CDR3 sequences, 45% to 50% were seen once, and the ten largest hold under 12%. TCR beta rearrangements were amplified from peripheral blood genomic DNA. Material for sequencing was blood. All receptors derive from a human donor in good health.

By sample share, this clonotype is medium-sized. The rearrangement joins TRBV29-1 to TRBJ2-1, with 7 bases aligning to TRBD1. With 6 bases clipped from V and 4 bases from J, the junction kept 6 bases outside the gene matches. This CDR3 is 13 amino acids long. Per germline, CDR1 SQVTM and CDR2 ANQGSEA. The CDR3 region is CSVRQGVYNEQFF. Here the CDR3 DNA reads TGCAGCGTCCGACAGGGTGTTTACAATGAGCAGTTCTTC.

V gene TRBV6-2 or TRBV6-3 combines with J gene TRBJ2-7; D may match TRBD1 or TRBD2 (5 bases each). Trimming removed 8 bases at V and 2 bases at J, with 16 bases between. Germline V CDR1 and CDR2: MNHEY, SVGEGT. The CDR3 is made up of 14 amino acids. DNA for the CDR3: TGTGCCAGCGGTGGCCGGGGCGGCACCTACGAGCAGTACTTC. Translation: CASGGRGGTYEQYF.

Note on this clonotype: A much larger clonotype is one base distant, so this may be a read error. The chain carries TRBV29-1 and TRBJ2-5; TRBD2 matches 7 bases. The V gene end was trimmed by 1 base and the J gene end by 5 bases; junction bases not matched to a gene: 7. The CDR3 sequence is 14 residues long. Germline lookup yields CDR1 SQVTM and CDR2 ANQGSEA. The CDR3 nucleotides are TGCAGCGTTGAAGTGGTTTGGGGGGGGGAGACCCAGTACTTC. Its translation: CSVEVVWGGETQYF.

The rearrangement links TRBV7-2 to TRBJ2-1; D unresolved. This CDR3 region has 15 residues. V dropped 0 bases and J dropped 8 bases, with 14 bases sitting between them. Germline CDR1 SGHTA, CDR2 FQGNSA. CDR3 DNA sequence: TGTGCCAGCAGCTTAGCGAGGTCCCAGGCTGATGAGCAGTTCTTC. Translated, it gives CASSLARSQADEQFF.

The genes are TRBV27 and TRBJ2-2, with 8 positions matching TRBD1. The CDR3 contains 21 residues. The V gene end was trimmed by 0 bases and the J gene end by 7 bases; junction bases not matched to a gene: 22. Per the germline V gene, CDR1 is MNHEY and CDR2 is SMNVEV (reference sequence). The CDR3 DNA reads TGTGCCAGCAGTTTATCGGTTCCTGTTAGCTGGACAGGGAGTTCAGGCGGGGAGCTGTTTTTT. Protein product: CASSLSVPVSWTGSSGGELFF.

The genes are TRBV18 and TRBJ1-5; 7 positions agree with TRBD1. With V trimmed by 3 bases and J by 4 bases, 3 bases remained unmatched. This CDR3 comprises 14 residues. Germline values: CDR1 KGHSH, CDR2 LQKENI. The CDR3 bases are TGTGCCAGCTCACCGACAGGGATAAATCAGCCCCAGCATTTT. Encoded protein: CASSPTGINQPQHF.

This clonotype was found a few times. The gene calls are TRBV6-6 and TRBJ2-1, with 13 bases aligning to TRBD2. From germline, CDR1 is MNHNY and CDR2 SVGAGI (reference sequence). The junction had 6 bases not matched to a gene; V was cut back by 5 bases and J by 5 bases. This CDR3 contains 16 residues. The CDR3 nucleotides read TGTGCCAGCAGTCCTCGGACTAGCGGGAGAAACAATGAGCAGTTCTTC. This gives the protein CASSPRTSGRNNEQFF.